This TCR beta chain appears in the sequencing data of a study of control samples from healthy donors and cancer patients. Measured with immunoSEQ multiplex PCR; TCRdb has only the in-frame clones, and not every one. The sample records some 140,000 clones, roughly nine tenths being singletons. The CDR3 runs to 13 residues. Germline V gene data show CDR1 as SGHAT and CDR2 as FQNNGV. Trimming stripped 3 bases from V and 2 bases from J, with 7 bases between. This clone appeared a single time. The sample was blood. The chain is built from TRBV11-2 and TRBJ1-2; D remains unclear. The receptor comes from a woman aged 30 to 39 in good health. CDR3 sequence (DNA): TGTGCCAGCAGCTTTGGTCAGAACTATGGCTACACCTTC. It is translated as CASSFGQNYGYTF.